The 3 T cell receptor beta chains in this list originate from one sample, sequenced in a study of breast tumors, draining lymph nodes, adjacent tissues (dated by TCRdb to 2015 to 2016). Lymph node samples were obtained from the axillary draining lymph nodes of breast cancer patients. Library preparation was by multiplex PCR. Sequencing instrument: Illumina HiSeq 2000. TCRdb applied fastp at Q25 and MiXCR to the public reads, then kept only in-frame beta chains. When rows share a CDR3 protein, they turn into one entry using the most common DNA and genes. The sample profile shows about 230,000 distinct CDR3 sequences; 32% of them were found once. Over 1.1% of the sample belongs to the ten largest clones. Sequencing was done on a sample of axillary lymph node tissue. Source of these receptors: a female donor with breast cancer. Some clones in this sample may be carry-over from other donors' samples.

In this sample, this clonotype turned up many times. V gene TRBV2 combines with J gene TRBJ1-5; D remains ambiguous. This CDR3 has 13 residues. CDR1 is SNHLY, CDR2 FYNNEI, per germline. The V and J ends lost 2 bases and 4 bases respectively, with 6 bases between them. In DNA form, the CDR3 reads TGTGCCAGCAGTGAAAGAAGGAATCAGCCCCAGCATTTT. The encoded protein is CASSERRNQPQHF.

V and J are TRBV5-1 and TRBJ1-5; 9 nucleotides line up with TRBD1. CDR1 and CDR2 (germline): SGHRS, YFSETQ. This CDR3 region has 14 residues. V trimming: 7 bases; J trimming: 4 bases; junction bases outside the gene matches: 6. CDR3 coding DNA: TGCGCCAGCGGCAGGACAGGGGCGAATCAGCCCCAGCATTTT. Residues: CASGRTGANQPQHF.

V and J are TRBV20-1 and TRBJ2-5; TRBD2 agrees at 10 bases. This CDR3 is 15 amino acids long. The germline gives CDR1 DFQATT, CDR2 SNEGSKA (reference sequence). With 3 bases clipped from V and 6 bases from J, the junction kept 10 bases outside the gene matches. This chain's CDR3 is CSARGVAGGAKTQYF. The CDR3 DNA reads TGCAGTGCTAGGGGTGTAGCGGGAGGCGCGAAGACCCAGTACTTC.